This T cell receptor beta chain is drawn from a study of identical twins. Findings of the study overall: Monozygotic twins shared more out-of-frame TCR alpha than recombination models predicted. With beta out-of-frame sequences, excess sharing by twins was weaker. Clonotypes of the beta chain that were abundant in cord blood carried fewer insertions (memory repertoires showed none).

MiXCR, applied by TCRdb to the 5' RACE reads, yields one record per CDR3 protein. The sample contains about 890,000 distinct CDR3 sequences, more than 9% of which appear only once. This clonotype showed up just once. Its antigen is unidentified. Germline lookup yields CDR1 LNHDA and CDR2 SQIVND (reference sequence). The CDR3 is made up of 15 amino acids. The V and J ends lost 3 bases and 8 bases respectively, with 18 bases between them. A further study also used this sample, focusing on yellow fever vaccine responses in identical twins.

The gene calls are TRBV19 and TRBJ2-3, with no clear D. This TCR came from a woman younger than 35 in good health. Sequenced sample: PBMCs. The CDR3 DNA sequence: TGTGCCAGTAGTATGGCCCCGAATCTAGTTGGTACGCAGTATTTT. Protein: CASSMAPNLVGTQYF.